The entry that follows covers one T cell receptor beta chain sequence. This clonotype has a handful of counts. This clone's antigen is unknown. Base qualities are missing; no much larger clone stands one base away. The data stem from a study of low-dose radiotherapy and immunotherapy resistance in tumors (dated by TCRdb to between 2021 and 2024). Background for the entire study: In Cohort 1, 0.5 Gy per fraction was delivered every 2 weeks, and a total PTV dose of 6.5 Gy was prescribed. Patients in Cohort 2 were given 1 Gy per fraction every two weeks, for a total of 13 Gy across 26 weeks. Patients were given nivolumab as a 240 mg flat dose every two weeks and ipilimumab at 1 mg/kg every six weeks, with both drugs delivered intravenously. Cyclophosphamide 200 mg/m2 was administered intravenously every two weeks, one day before each radiation and immunotherapy administration. Starting on cycle 1 day 1, patients took 300 mg of aspirin by mouth once daily for four cycles. Trial participants were not randomized into treatment groups. The translational analysis covered eight patients: three from the first dose cohort and the first five from the second dose cohort.

V is cut by 3 bases and J by 1 base, and the space between the germline ends is 6 bases. The germline V gene yields MNHNS for CDR1 and SASEGT for CDR2. There are 13 amino acids in the CDR3, from cysteine to phenylalanine inclusive. Just the 39-base CDR3 DNA is kept, in frame starting at base 1. The time point tag for this specimen amounts to: after trial treatment. Sample treatment or condition, as interpreted from the label and publication: LDRT plus nivolumab, ipilimumab, low-dose cyclophosphamide and aspirin (RACIN trial). Donors were enrolled in RACIN, a single-arm phase I dose-escalation trial in which nivolumab, ipilimumab, aspirin, low-dose cyclophosphamide and low-dose radiotherapy were combined. Patients were eligible if they had advanced solid tumors that were TIL-negative. This sample was sequenced with an Illumina HiSeq 2500. To make first-strand cDNA, Superscript III was used along with a set of TRAV- and TRBV-specific primers so that both the TCRalpha and TCRbeta chains were covered. TCRs were amplified for approximately 20 PCR cycles with Phusion, using a constant-region primer paired with the adapter attached to the V primers. Isolated mRNA was amplified with the MessageAmp II aRNA Amplification Kit, using a roughly 15-hour in vitro transcription at 37°C. The Dynabeads mRNA DIRECT Purification Kit was used to isolate the mRNA for TCR sequencing. A second approximately 23-cycle Phusion PCR added indexed Illumina adapters, and products were purified with AMPure XP beads. As for the original processing: Using custom Perl scripts, TCR sequences encoding the same protein were pooled, out-of-frame sequences were removed, and the abundance of each clonotype was computed. Any TCR sequence supported by only a single read was excluded from analysis. Repertoire metrics included Shannon entropy, Gini index, clonality, richness, and frequency of TCRs shared between repertoires. TCRdb reanalyzed the raw reads on its own, using fastp at Q25 for trimming and MiXCR for clone calling, and kept in-frame beta chains. Each CDR3 protein gets just one entry, which takes the most common genes and DNA from the rows behind it. The V and J calls follow TCRdb's processing rather than the paper's. This sample gives about 30,000 distinct CDR3 sequences in total; approximately 49% of them show up just once. The ten largest clonotypes hold around 5.4% of the sample.

This sample comprised PBMCs, obtained after low-dose radiotherapy plus immunotherapy. The receptor's source is a male donor with gallbladder cancer. The rearrangement combines TRBV6-1 with TRBJ2-5; the D gene is unclear. The CDR3 protein: CASSDNFQETQYF. The DNA reads as follows: TGTGCCAGCAGTGATAATTTCCAAGAGACCCAGTACTTC.